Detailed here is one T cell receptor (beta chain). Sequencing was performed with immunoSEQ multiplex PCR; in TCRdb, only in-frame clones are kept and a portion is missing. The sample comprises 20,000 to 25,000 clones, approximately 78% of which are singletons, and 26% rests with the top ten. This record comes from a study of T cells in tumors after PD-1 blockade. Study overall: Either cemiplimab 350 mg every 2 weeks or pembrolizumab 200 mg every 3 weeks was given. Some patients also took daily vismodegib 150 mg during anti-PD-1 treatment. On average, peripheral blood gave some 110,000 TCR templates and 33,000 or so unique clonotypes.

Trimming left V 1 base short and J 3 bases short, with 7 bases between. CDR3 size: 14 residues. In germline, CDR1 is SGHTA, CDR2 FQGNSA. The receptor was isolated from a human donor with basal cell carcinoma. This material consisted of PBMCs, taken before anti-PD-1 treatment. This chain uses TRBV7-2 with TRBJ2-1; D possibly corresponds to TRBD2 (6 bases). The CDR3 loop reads CASSLGLVYNEQFF. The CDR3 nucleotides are TGTGCCAGCAGCTTAGGACTAGTCTACAATGAGCAGTTCTTC.